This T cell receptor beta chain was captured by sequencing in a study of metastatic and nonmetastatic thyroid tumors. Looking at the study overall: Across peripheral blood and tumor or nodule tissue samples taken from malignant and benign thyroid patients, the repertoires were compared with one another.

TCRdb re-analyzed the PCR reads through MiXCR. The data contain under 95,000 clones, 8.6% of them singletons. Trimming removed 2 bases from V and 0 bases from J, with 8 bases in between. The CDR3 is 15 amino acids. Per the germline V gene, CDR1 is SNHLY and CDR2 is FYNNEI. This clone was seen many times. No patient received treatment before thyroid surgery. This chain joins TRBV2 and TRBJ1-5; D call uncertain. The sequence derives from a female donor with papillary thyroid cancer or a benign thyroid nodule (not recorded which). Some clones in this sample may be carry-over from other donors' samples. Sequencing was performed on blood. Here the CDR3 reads CASSESRNSNQPQHF. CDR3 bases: TGTGCCAGCAGTGAATCTCGGAATAGCAATCAGCCCCAGCATTTT.